What follows describes a single T cell receptor (beta chain). What it recognizes is unknown. The V and J ends lost 5 bases and 3 bases, in that order; junction bases with no gene match: 7. This CDR3 has 15 amino acids. TCRdb called the reads again in MiXCR, with one record for every CDR3 protein. The sample holds about 180,000 distinct CDR3 sequences, about 17% seen once. This entry belongs to a study of T cell repertoires in cytomegalovirus infection. Study-wide context: A matching HLA type, together with CMV infection, was signaled by public TCR beta signatures. The study's findings and limits: There were carriers of CMV plus the relevant HLA, and cumulative public TCR beta family frequency identified them. The study found HLA-C-restricted CMV-specific TCR beta clonotypes dominating the ex vivo response.

The source of this sequence is a human donor in good health (CMV status not recorded). Some clones in this sample may be carry-over from other donors' samples. The chain joins TRBV12-3 or TRBV12-4 to TRBJ2-1; 7 positions agree with TRBD2. Sequencing was done on a sample of CD8+ T cells from PBMCs. In nucleotides, the CDR3 is TGTGCCAGCAGTCACAGTGCGGGGGTCTACAATGAGCAGTTCTTC. It is translated as CASSHSAGVYNEQFF.